This T cell receptor (beta chain) was sequenced during a study of control samples from healthy donors and cancer patients. V gave up 5 bases and J gave up 1 base; unmatched junction bases: 10. The length of the CDR3 is 17 residues. CDR1 is MNHNY, CDR2 SVGAGI, per germline (reference sequence). The assay was immunoSEQ multiplex PCR, and TCRdb's table has in-frame clones only and misses some. The sample comprises approximately 94,000 clones, 86% of which are singletons, and around 1.3% rests with the top ten. Sequencing was carried out using blood. The TCR originated in a woman between 50 and 59 years old in good health. The chain carries TRBV6-6 and TRBJ2-3, with 9 bases that match TRBD2. The CDR3 bases are TGTGCCAGCAGTCGCCTCACGCGGACTAGCGGCACAGATACGCAGTATTTT. Its protein product is CASSRLTRTSGTDTQYF.